The clone carrying this TCR beta chain was detected ten times or more. The target antigen is unknown. From germline, CDR1 is LNHDA and CDR2 SQIVND (reference sequence). There are 11 residues in the CDR3. V was clipped by 5 bases and J by 12 bases; unmatched bases: 4. The data were taken from a study of shared clonotypes between healthy human individuals. Broader study findings: Several donors held roughly 5% of naive CD4 clonotypes in common.

The protocol was immunoSEQ multiplex PCR, while the TCRdb copy is restricted to in-frame clones and leaves out a portion. Among roughly 1,100,000 clones, about 76% were seen once, and the ten largest hold 1.4% to 1.5%. The clonotype originates from a man between 18 and 35 years old in good health. This chain joins TRBV19 and TRBJ1-5, with 7 bases fitting TRBD1. The sequenced sample was memory CD4+ T cells sorted from blood. Stated subset: CD45RA-negative fraction. The CDR3 nucleotides read TGTGCCAGTAGTGGAGGGGGCCTCCAGCATTTT. Its translation is CASSGGGLQHF. Based on the CDR3 plus reference TRBV19 and TRBJ1-5, the full variable domain is DGGITQSPKYLFRKEGQNVTLSCEQNLNHDAMYWYRQDPGQGLRLIYYSQIVNDFQKGDIAEGYSVSREKKESFPLTVTSAQKNPTAFYLCASSGGGLQHFGDGTRLSIL.